Listed below are T cell receptor beta chains from one sample, sequenced in a study of shared clonotypes between healthy human individuals. Only in-frame clones appear in the TCRdb table, and some are missing; sequencing was by immunoSEQ multiplex PCR. The repertoire includes approximately 640,000 clones, less than 80% of them detected once, and 1.5% to 2% sits in the top ten. Material for sequencing was memory CD4+ T cells sorted from blood. These TCRs come from a woman aged 25 to 45 in good health. CDR3s include the opening cysteine and the closing phenylalanine or tryptophan. The D gene is left open where the match is weak. Not all rows give a size; the values are once, few, many and, for expanded clones, a class.

D: .
size: .
V: TRBV28
J: TRBJ2-7
CDR3: CASRPDSLGAYEQYF
DNA: TGTGCCAGCAGACCTGACTCTTTAGGGGCCTACGAGCAGTACTTC

D: TRBD2
size: .
V: TRBV5-4
J: TRBJ2-3
CDR3: CASSLVTGTNIDTQYF
DNA: TGTGCCAGCAGCTTGGTAACCGGGACTAATATAGATACGCAGTATTTT

D: .
size: .
V: TRBV7-3
J: TRBJ1-5
CDR3: CASSRDVLSNQPQHF
DNA: TGTGCCAGCAGCCGGGACGTACTTAGCAATCAGCCCCAGCATTTT

D: .
size: .
V: TRBV19
J: TRBJ1-2
CDR3: CASHRASNYGYTF
DNA: TGTGCCAGCCACAGGGCTTCTAACTATGGCTACACCTTC

D: TRBD2
size: .
V: TRBV5-4
J: TRBJ2-7
CDR3: CASSLTSAPLDEQYF
DNA: TGTGCCAGCAGCCTAACTAGCGCCCCTTTGGACGAGCAGTACTTC

D: TRBD1
size: .
V: TRBV4-2
J: TRBJ2-3
CDR3: CASSQARTGDFTDTQYF
DNA: TGTGCCAGCAGCCAAGCCAGGACAGGGGATTTCACAGATACGCAGTATTTT

D: TRBD2
size: .
V: TRBV28
J: TRBJ2-1
CDR3: CASIGLAGVDEQFF
DNA: TGTGCCAGCATTGGGCTAGCGGGAGTCGATGAGCAGTTCTTC

D: TRBD1
size: .
V: TRBV6-1
J: TRBJ2-7
CDR3: CASSANRGYYEQYF
DNA: TGTGCCAGCAGTGCCAACAGGGGCTACTACGAGCAGTACTTC

D: .
size: once
V: TRBV4-1
J: TRBJ2-5
CDR3: CASSQGGGKETQYF
DNA: TGCGCCAGCAGCCAAGGAGGGGGGAAAGAGACCCAGTACTTC

D: TRBD1
size: .
V: TRBV18
J: TRBJ1-1
CDR3: CASSPGQGGNTEAFF
DNA: TGTGCCAGCTCACCAGGGCAGGGGGGAAACACTGAAGCTTTCTTT

D: TRBD1
size: .
V: TRBV5-1
J: TRBJ2-2
CDR3: CASSLQGANPGELFF
DNA: TGCGCCAGCAGCTTGCAGGGGGCGAATCCCGGGGAGCTGTTTTTT

D: .
size: .
V: TRBV28
J: TRBJ2-7
CDR3: CASRLGVAEQYF
DNA: TGTGCCAGCAGACTTGGGGTCGCTGAGCAGTACTTC

D: .
size: .
V: TRBV5-6
J: TRBJ2-3
CDR3: CASSEGLVPADTQYF
DNA: TGTGCCAGCAGCGAGGGATTAGTTCCGGCAGATACGCAGTATTTT

D: .
size: .
V: TRBV7-6
J: TRBJ2-2
CDR3: CASSLTRLDTGELFF
DNA: TGTGCCAGCAGCTTAACACGACTGGACACCGGGGAGCTGTTTTTT

D: .
size: .
V: TRBV10-2
J: TRBJ2-7
CDR3: CASSESALLGSNEQYF
DNA: TGCGCCAGCAGTGAGTCGGCCCTTCTCGGGAGCAACGAGCAGTACTTC

D: .
size: .
V: TRBV5-1
J: TRBJ2-7
CDR3: CASSLVMLRNSYEQYF
DNA: TGCGCCAGCAGCTTGGTTATGTTACGGAACTCCTACGAGCAGTACTTC

D: .
size: few
V: TRBV5-1
J: TRBJ2-1
CDR3: CASSFDLQRNEQFF
DNA: TGCGCCAGCAGCTTCGACCTCCAGAGGAATGAGCAGTTCTTC

D: .
size: .
V: TRBV7-9
J: TRBJ1-5
CDR3: CASSLGAFNQPQHF
DNA: TGTGCCAGCAGCTTGGGGGCCTTCAATCAGCCCCAGCATTTT

D: .
size: .
V: TRBV7-8
J: TRBJ2-4
CDR3: CASSPRLATGIGLAKNIQYF
DNA: TGTGCCAGCAGCCCCCGACTAGCGACAGGGATCGGTCTAGCCAAAAACATTCAGTACTTC

D: .
size: .
V: TRBV6-6
J: TRBJ2-1
CDR3: CASRGHSGNNYNEQFF
DNA: TGTGCCAGCAGGGGACATAGCGGTAATAATTACAATGAGCAGTTCTTC

D: .
size: .
V: TRBV14
J: TRBJ2-2
CDR3: CASSPTRTGELFF
DNA: TGTGCCAGCAGCCCCACACGTACCGGGGAGCTGTTTTTT

D: .
size: .
V: TRBV28
J: TRBJ2-7
CDR3: CASRGRLYEQYF
DNA: TGTGCCAGCAGGGGACGCCTCTACGAGCAGTACTTC